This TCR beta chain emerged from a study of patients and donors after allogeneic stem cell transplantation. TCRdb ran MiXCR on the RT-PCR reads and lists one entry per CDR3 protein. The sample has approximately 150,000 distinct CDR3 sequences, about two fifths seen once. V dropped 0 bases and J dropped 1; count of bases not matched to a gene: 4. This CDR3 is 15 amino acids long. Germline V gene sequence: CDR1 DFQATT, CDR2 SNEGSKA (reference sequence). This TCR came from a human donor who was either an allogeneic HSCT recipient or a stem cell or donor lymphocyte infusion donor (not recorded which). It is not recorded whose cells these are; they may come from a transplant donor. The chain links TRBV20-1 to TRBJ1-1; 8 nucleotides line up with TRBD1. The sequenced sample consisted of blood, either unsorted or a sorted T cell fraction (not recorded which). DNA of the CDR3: TGCAGTGCTAGAGAGGCAGGGGGCGCGAACACTGAAGCTTTCTTT. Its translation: CSAREAGGANTEAFF.